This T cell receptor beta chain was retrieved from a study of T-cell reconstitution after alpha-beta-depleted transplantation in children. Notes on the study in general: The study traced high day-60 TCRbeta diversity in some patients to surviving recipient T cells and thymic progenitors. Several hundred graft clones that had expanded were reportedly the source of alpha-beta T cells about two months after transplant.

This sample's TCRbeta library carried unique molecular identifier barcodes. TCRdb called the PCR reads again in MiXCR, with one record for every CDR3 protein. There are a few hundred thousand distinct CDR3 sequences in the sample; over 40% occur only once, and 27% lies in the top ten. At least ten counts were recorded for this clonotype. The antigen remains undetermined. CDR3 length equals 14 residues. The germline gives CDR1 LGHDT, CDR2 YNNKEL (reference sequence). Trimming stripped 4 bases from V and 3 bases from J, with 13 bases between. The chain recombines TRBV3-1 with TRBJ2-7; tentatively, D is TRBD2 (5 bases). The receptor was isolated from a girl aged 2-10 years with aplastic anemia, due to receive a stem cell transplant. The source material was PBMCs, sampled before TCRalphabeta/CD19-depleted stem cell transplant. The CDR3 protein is CASSPRGGLYEQYF. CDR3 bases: TGTGCCAGCAGCCCCCGTGGAGGACTCTACGAGCAGTACTTC.